Below are 18 T cell receptor beta chains sequenced from a single sample in a study of vaccination effects on CD4 cells after COVID-19. These receptors' antigens are unknown. Generated by immunoSEQ multiplex PCR, the TCRdb table keeps only in-frame clones and is missing some. In the table there are 50,000 to 60,000 clones, around 68% of which are singletons. Expansion of antigen-specific CD4+ T cells with viral peptide pools was carried out by the ViraFEST assay before sequencing. Isolating CD4+ T cells followed 9 to 11 days of culture. Neither prior SARS-CoV-2 infection nor positive nucleocapsid antibodies were present in the vaccine recipients. The specimen comprised CD4+ T cells from PBMCs cultured with SARS-CoV-2 spike peptides, sampled before COVID-19 vaccination. These receptors came from a human donor who received a COVID-19 vaccine.

V usage is TRBV6-4 and J usage is TRBJ1-6, with 8 bases aligning to TRBD1. J was trimmed by 9 bases and V by 0 bases; bases with no gene match: 1. CDR3 length equals 14 residues. The germline CDR1 and CDR2 sequences are MRHNA and SNTAGT. CDR3 residues: CASSDSTGGSPLHF. The CDR3 nucleotides are TGTGCCAGCAGTGACTCAACAGGGGGTTCACCCCTCCACTTT.

V is TRBV30 and J is TRBJ1-3, with D possibly matching TRBD1 (5 bases). This CDR3 region has 15 residues. Between the trimmed V and J ends, which lost 3 bases and 2 bases, there was a span of 14 bases. The germline CDR1 and CDR2 sequences are GTSNPN and SVGIG (reference sequence). The CDR3 nucleotides are TGTGCCTGGAGAGTGGGACCCGGGGCTGGAAACACCATATATTTT. It specifies CAWRVGPGAGNTIYF.

The chain employs TRBV30 and TRBJ1-2; 7 nucleotides agree with TRBD1. Germline loops: CDR1 GTSNPN, CDR2 SVGIG (reference sequence). V shed 0 bases and J 5 bases; nucleotides not matched to a gene: 9. The CDR3 spans 15 residues. In nucleotides, the CDR3 is TGTGCCTGGAGTGTAGGTACAGGGGTAGGGTATGGCTACACCTTC. Translated: CAWSVGTGVGYGYTF.

This clone was picked up a small number of times. The rearrangement links TRBV11-2 to TRBJ2-2; a possible D gene is TRBD2 (5 bases). The CDR3 runs to 15 residues. Germline V gene lookup returns CDR1 SGHAT and CDR2 FQNNGV. The germline V and J ends were trimmed by 5 bases and 0 bases, with 10 bases remaining between them. The CDR3 DNA reads TGTGCCAGCAGCCCGGGGTGGCCGAACACCGGGGAGCTGTTTTTT. It is translated as CASSPGWPNTGELFF. Drawing the rest from reference TRBV11-2 and TRBJ2-2, the complete variable domain is EAGVAQSPRYKIIEKRQSVAFWCNPISGHATLYWYQQILGQGPKLLIQFQNNGVVDDSQLPKDRFSAERLKGVDSTLKIQPAKLEDSAVYLCASSPGWPNTGELFFGEGSRLTVL.

The chain carries TRBV7-9 and TRBJ2-1; 14 nucleotides align to TRBD2. Per the germline V gene, CDR1 is SEHNR and CDR2 is FQNEAQ (reference sequence). The J segment lost 7 bases and the V segment lost 3 bases, leaving 11 bases of the junction unmatched. The length of the CDR3 is 18 residues. Here the CDR3 reads CASSLTSGRALVGNEQFF. The CDR3 DNA sequence: TGTGCCAGCAGCTTGACTAGCGGGAGGGCCTTAGTGGGTAATGAGCAGTTCTTC.

The chain has TRBV5-1 and TRBJ2-7; 7 positions match TRBD2. V shed 0 bases, J shed 1 base, and the junction held 4 bases outside the gene matches. Germline CDR1 is SGHRS and CDR2 is YFSETQ. The CDR3 runs 15 residues. The CDR3: CASSLAGTNSYEQYF. CDR3 sequence (DNA): TGCGCCAGCAGCTTGGCCGGGACTAATTCCTACGAGCAGTACTTC.

This clone has only one observation. The chain has TRBV29-1 and TRBJ1-5, with 11 bases lining up with TRBD1. The CDR3 totals 14 residues. Germline loops: CDR1 SQVTM, CDR2 ANQGSEA. V shed 4 bases, J shed 4 bases, and the junction held 3 bases outside the gene matches. The DNA for the CDR3 is TGCAGCGTTGGGGACAGGGGGGGGAATCAGCCCCAGCATTTT. Its translation is CSVGDRGGNQPQHF.

This clone was seen only a few times. This chain joins TRBV5-1 and TRBJ2-2; 7 positions agree with TRBD1. Germline CDR1 is SGHRS and CDR2 is YFSETQ. The junction had 3 bases not matched to a gene; V was cut back by 0 bases and J by 4 bases. This CDR3 contains 15 residues. The CDR3 loop is CASSLVAGGTGELFF. The CDR3 coding sequence is TGCGCCAGCAGCTTGGTGGCAGGGGGCACCGGGGAGCTGTTTTTT.

The chain uses TRBV5-4 and TRBJ1-6; D gene ambiguous. Trimming shortened V by 4 bases and J by 7 bases, and 9 bases separated the two germline ends. The CDR3 is made up of 13 amino acids. Germline V CDR1 and CDR2: SGHNT, YYREEE (reference sequence). In DNA, the CDR3 is TGTGCCAGCAGCGGTGATTTGAATTCACCCCTCCACTTT. It encodes CASSGDLNSPLHF.

The genes are TRBV11-2 and TRBJ1-2; the D is unclear. CDR3 size: 15 residues. The V gene's germline CDR1 is SGHAT and CDR2 FQNNGV. Trimming removed 3 bases from V and 4 bases from J, with 15 bases in between. The CDR3 protein is CASSLSPAPRYGYTF. CDR3 bases: TGTGCCAGCAGCTTGAGTCCTGCCCCCCGCTATGGCTACACCTTC. Complete variable domain (other parts from reference TRBV11-2 and TRBJ1-2): EAGVAQSPRYKIIEKRQSVAFWCNPISGHATLYWYQQILGQGPKLLIQFQNNGVVDDSQLPKDRFSAERLKGVDSTLKIQPAKLEDSAVYLCASSLSPAPRYGYTFGSGTRLTVV.

In its sample, this clone was seen a few times. The conserved closing phenylalanine or tryptophan is absent in this CDR3, likely reflecting a read error. Because the CDR3's place on the DNA is in doubt, the DNA is left out and the CDR3 is given as listed by TCRdb. The chain couples TRBV21-1 to TRBJ1-2. TRBV21-1 is a documented pseudogene. Including both end residues, the CDR3 is 9 amino acids long. CDR3 in amino acids: CASSRDGPC.

The V call is TRBV5-1, the J call TRBJ1-1; TRBD1 is a possible D gene (6 bases). The germline CDR1 and CDR2 sequences are SGHRS and YFSETQ. V was shortened by 1 base and J by 6 bases, with 13 bases between the two germline ends. The CDR3 sequence is 14 residues long. The CDR3 DNA reads as TGCGCCAGCAGCTTGACAGGGCCGGAGGCTGAAGCTTTCTTT. Translation: CASSLTGPEAEAFF.

The chain uses TRBV6-5 and TRBJ2-7, with a tentative D call TRBD1 (8 bases). The CDR3 is 14 amino acids. CDR1 is MNHEY and CDR2 is SVGAGI in the germline V gene. Trimming cost V 10 bases and J 2 bases, with 18 bases left between them. CDR3 protein: CATKGGTGTYEQYF. In DNA, the CDR3 is TGTGCCACCAAGGGGGGGACAGGAACCTACGAGCAGTACTTC.

The V call is TRBV5-1, the J call TRBJ2-2; D not resolved. This CDR3 is built from 17 residues. Germline CDR1 reads SGHRS; CDR2 reads YFSETQ. The ends were cut back, 0 bases at V and 5 bases at J, with 17 bases in the middle. The CDR3 protein is CASSLAPEYAATGELFF. In DNA form, the CDR3 reads TGCGCCAGCAGCTTGGCCCCGGAGTACGCGGCTACCGGGGAGCTGTTTTTT.

The CDR3 coding sequence is TGTGCCATCAGTGTGGTGGGGGGAACCACAGATACGCAGTATTTT. It yields the protein CAISVVGGTTDTQYF. The chain uses TRBV10-3 and TRBJ2-3; TRBD2 is a possible D gene (6 bases). Germline CDR1 is ENHRY and CDR2 is SYGVKD. This CDR3 is 15 amino acids long. The V gene lost 4 bases and the J gene lost 2 bases, with 13 bases spanning the gap.

This clone was seen a few times. This rearrangement joins TRBV12-5 to TRBJ1-1, with 7 bases lining up with TRBD1. Losses at the gene ends were 4 bases for V and 2 bases for J; bases not matched to a gene: 4. CDR3 length: 14 residues. Germline V gene lookup returns CDR1 LGHNT and CDR2 FRNRAP. For the CDR3, the DNA is TGTGCTAGTGGTTCGGGACAGCCTAACACTGAAGCTTTCTTT. Protein: CASGSGQPNTEAFF.

V usage is TRBV6-1 and J usage is TRBJ1-2; 7 positions agree with TRBD1. The CDR3 runs 16 residues. Germline CDR1 reads MNHNS; CDR2 reads SASEGT. Trimming removed 0 bases from V and 0 bases from J; junction bases left unmatched: 4. Here the CDR3 DNA reads TGTGCCAGCAGTGAAGCCTCAGGGGGTCCTAACTATGGCTACACCTTC. Amino acid sequence: CASSEASGGPNYGYTF.

The J gene is TRBJ1-2, the V gene TRBV5-4; tentative D call: TRBD1 (5 bases). Trimming stripped 5 bases from V and 4 bases from J, with 12 bases between. The CDR3 spans 13 residues. Germline CDR1 and CDR2: SGHNT and YYREEE (reference sequence). DNA of the CDR3: TGTGCCAGCAGGGGGACGGCAAGCTATGGCTACACCTTC. Its protein product is CASRGTASYGYTF.